This TCR beta chain was recovered during a study of T cell repertoires in cytomegalovirus infection. Looking at the study overall: Based on public TCR beta signatures, there were indications of CMV infection and of a matching HLA type. Regarding the study as a whole: Public TCR beta family frequency separated CMV-and-HLA carriers, including in an independent cohort. CMV-specific TCR beta clonotypes restricted by HLA-C were the ones dominating the ex vivo response.

TCRdb ran MiXCR on the reads and lists one entry per CDR3 protein. Of fewer than 200,000 distinct CDR3 sequences in the sample, approximately 15% were seen once. There are 14 residues in the CDR3. V gave up 6 bases and J gave up 0 bases, with 12 bases separating them. This clonotype showed up many times. Antigen specificity is unknown. The gene calls are TRBV12-3 or TRBV12-4 and TRBJ2-7; D might be TRBD1 (6 bases). Sequencing was performed on PBMCs. This TCR was recovered from a human donor in good health (CMV status not recorded). Some clones in this sample may be carry-over from other donors' samples. The DNA for the CDR3 is TGTGCCAGCAGAGCAAGGGACACCTCCTACGAGCAGTACTTC. Its protein product is CASRARDTSYEQYF.